The 10 T cell receptor beta chains reported below all come from one sample, sequenced in a study of blood T cell repertoires in COVID-19 (dated by TCRdb to 2019 to 2021). The library was generated by the immunoSEQ multiplex PCR assay. What TCRdb holds here is the immuneACCESS table cut down to in-frame rearrangements. Part of the clones is not present; checked against another copy, under half of the missing clones reflect an unresolved V gene, and the others are unexplained. A total of approximately 130,000 clones appear in this sample, roughly nine tenths of them only once. The ten largest account for 25% to 35% of the sample. What was sequenced was peripheral blood. These receptors were obtained from a man between 65 and 80 years old with active or convalescent COVID-19.

This clone has only a few counts. V and J are TRBV19 and TRBJ1-1; TRBD1 aligns across 7 bases. After removal of 5 bases from V and 2 bases from J, the junction contained 5 bases not matched to a gene. The CDR3 has 14 amino acids. Germline V lookup: CDR1 LNHDA, CDR2 SQIVND (reference sequence). The CDR3 sequence is CASSRTGANTEAFF. The CDR3 DNA follows: TGTGCCAGTAGTCGTACAGGGGCCAACACTGAAGCTTTCTTT.

The CDR3 is CASGLAGADRLNTGELFF. CDR3 in DNA: TGTGCTAGTGGTTTGGCAGGAGCGGACCGTTTGAACACCGGGGAGCTGTTTTTT. This chain uses TRBV12-5 with TRBJ2-2, with D maybe TRBD2 (5 bases). This CDR3 is built from 18 residues. Germline CDR1 is LGHNT and CDR2 is FRNRAP. Trimming pared 1 base from V and 1 base from J, leaving 16 bases between.

This chain uses TRBV6-5 with TRBJ1-5, with D perhaps matching TRBD1 (6 bases). The CDR3 totals 15 residues. V was clipped by 2 bases and J by 7 bases, with 15 bases between them. Germline V gene lookup returns CDR1 MNHEY and CDR2 SVGAGI. In DNA, the CDR3 is TGTGCCAGCAGTTACGGGGGCGCGAGGGGACAGCCCCAGCATTTT. Translated: CASSYGGARGQPQHF.

V gene TRBV5-1 combines with J gene TRBJ1-2, with 9 bases lining up with TRBD1. Trimming cost V 3 bases and J 4 bases; bases outside gene matches: 10. Per germline, CDR1 SGHRS and CDR2 YFSETQ. The length of the CDR3 is 16 residues. CDR3 residues: CASSSDPGTGSYGYTF. As DNA, the CDR3 is TGCGCCAGCAGCTCGGACCCCGGGACAGGGTCCTATGGCTACACCTTC.

The chain is built from TRBV18 and TRBJ1-1, with unresolved D. V was cut by 6 bases and J by 6 bases, with 14 bases left in between. CDR1 is KGHSH and CDR2 is LQKENI in the germline V gene. This CDR3 is 13 amino acids long. The CDR3 DNA is TGTGCCAGCTCGCCCCGGGGAGCATCTGAAGCTTTCTTT. This translates into CASSPRGASEAFF.

The rearrangement joins TRBV5-1 to TRBJ2-1, with 8 bases that match TRBD1. CDR3 size: 15 residues. The V gene end was trimmed by 5 bases and the J gene end by 4 bases; junction bases not matched to a gene: 8. CDR1 is SGHRS and CDR2 is YFSETQ in the germline V gene. CDR3 coding DNA: TGCGCCAGCAGTAAGATAACAGGGGGTTACAATGAGCAGTTCTTC. Amino acids: CASSKITGGYNEQFF.

This clone was seen once. The chain combines TRBV28 with TRBJ2-3; tentatively, D is TRBD1 (6 bases). This CDR3 spans 16 amino acids. The V gene lost 5 bases and the J gene lost 3 bases, with 18 bases spanning the gap. Germline V gene data show CDR1 as MDHEN and CDR2 as SYDVKM. Here the CDR3 reads CASSRRGGINTDTQYF. CDR3 DNA: TGTGCCAGCAGTCGCCGAGGGGGAATCAATACAGATACGCAGTATTTT.

Here the CDR3 reads CASSPGTGLHQYF. The CDR3 bases are TGTGCCAGCAGCCCCGGGACAGGGCTTCATCAGTACTTC. The chain has TRBV2 and TRBJ2-7, with 9 bases aligning to TRBD1. The CDR3 covers 13 residues. Germline trimming cut 6 bases from V and 10 bases from J; bases unmatched to any gene: 10. Germline CDR1 and CDR2: SNHLY and FYNNEI.

The chain has TRBV14 and TRBJ2-1; the D is unclear. The germline V gene encodes CDR1 SGHDN and CDR2 FVKESK. The germline V and J ends were trimmed by 4 bases and 5 bases, with 9 bases remaining between them. This CDR3 spans 13 amino acids. The CDR3 coding sequence is TGTGCCAGCAGCCGTACAGTAAACAATGAGCAGTTCTTC. The encoded protein is CASSRTVNNEQFF.

The chain recombines TRBV6-5 with TRBJ1-6; D remains ambiguous. The length of the CDR3 is 15 residues. V gave up 0 bases and J gave up 10 bases, with 13 bases separating them. The germline V gene has CDR1 MNHEY and CDR2 SVGAGI. The CDR3 loop reads CASSYSGDRNSPLHF. The CDR3 DNA reads as TGTGCCAGCAGTTACTCCGGGGATCGGAACTCACCCCTCCACTTT.